What follows describes a single T cell receptor beta chain. V lost 4 bases, J lost 5 bases, and 15 bases lay in between. Per the germline V gene, CDR1 is SGHNT and CDR2 is YYREEE (reference sequence). CDR3 length: 14 residues. The data originate from a study of blood T cell repertoires in COVID-19. In the authors' methods: Estimation of nucleated cell counts was performed using reference gene primer amplification. The repertoire was sequenced with immunoSEQ multiplex PCR; TCRdb's copy has only in-frame clones and lacks some. The DNA was the basis for D and trimming; V, J and clone size are from that table. This table has around 210,000 clones, roughly 85% appearing once.

What was sequenced was peripheral blood. This receptor was taken from a man aged 45-65 years with COVID-19, enrolled during active disease. This rearrangement joins TRBV5-4 to TRBJ1-1, with a weak D call TRBD1 (5 bases). DNA of the CDR3: TGTGCCAGCAGCCTGGAGGCAGGGCGGACTGAAGCTTTCTTT. Translating gives CASSLEAGRTEAFF. The variable domain in full, with the rest retrieved from reference TRBV5-4 and TRBJ1-1, is ETGVTQSPTHLIKTRGQQVTLRCSSQSGHNTVSWYQQALGQGPQFIFQYYREEENGRGNFPPRFSGLQFPNYSSELNVNALELDDSALYLCASSLEAGRTEAFFGQGTRLTVV.